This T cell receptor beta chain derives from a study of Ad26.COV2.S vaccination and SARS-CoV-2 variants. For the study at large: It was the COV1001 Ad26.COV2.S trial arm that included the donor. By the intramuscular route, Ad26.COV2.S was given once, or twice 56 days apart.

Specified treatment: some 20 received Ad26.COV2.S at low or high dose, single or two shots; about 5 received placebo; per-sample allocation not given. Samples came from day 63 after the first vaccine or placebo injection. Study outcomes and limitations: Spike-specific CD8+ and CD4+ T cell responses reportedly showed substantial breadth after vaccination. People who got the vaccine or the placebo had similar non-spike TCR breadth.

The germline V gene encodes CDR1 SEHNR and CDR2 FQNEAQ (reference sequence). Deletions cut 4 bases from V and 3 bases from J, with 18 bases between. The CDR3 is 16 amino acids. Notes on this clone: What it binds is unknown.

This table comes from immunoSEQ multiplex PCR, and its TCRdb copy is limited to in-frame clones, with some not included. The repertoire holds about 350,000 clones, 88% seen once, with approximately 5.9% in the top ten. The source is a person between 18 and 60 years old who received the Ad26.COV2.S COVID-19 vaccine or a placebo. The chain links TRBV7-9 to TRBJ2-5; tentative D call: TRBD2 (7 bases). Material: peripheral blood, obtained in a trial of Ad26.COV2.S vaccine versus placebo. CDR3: CASSSMGGAFEETQYF. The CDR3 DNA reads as TGTGCCAGCAGCTCCATGGGGGGGGCATTCGAAGAGACCCAGTACTTC.